These 27 T cell receptor beta chains were sequenced from one sample in a study of blood T cells in healthy people across ages. Alongside a J-beta primer mix, a sample-barcoded 5' primer served in a second PCR lasting about 7 to 11 cycles. One entry per CDR3 protein, called by TCRdb with MiXCR from the 5' RACE reads. This table holds approximately 1.5 million distinct CDR3 sequences, less than 45% found once. The sequencing input was blood. These receptors were obtained from a woman under 30 in good health.

This chain joins TRBV7-2 and TRBJ1-1; 7 bases line up with TRBD1. The CDR3 contains 17 residues. The J segment lost 0 bases and the V segment lost 3 bases, leaving 10 bases of the junction unmatched. Germline lookup yields CDR1 SGHTA and CDR2 FQGNSA. DNA of the CDR3: TGTGCCAGCAGCTTGGGCCCACAGGGGATATTGAACACTGAAGCTTTCTTT. It yields the protein CASSLGPQGILNTEAFF.

This clonotype has just a few counts. This chain joins TRBV7-8 and TRBJ2-7; 7 nucleotides agree with TRBD2. CDR1 and CDR2 from the germline V gene are SGHVS and FQNEAQ. The CDR3 totals 14 residues. After removal of 11 bases from V and 3 bases from J, the junction contained 13 bases not matched to a gene. Here the CDR3 reads CASSGGVTLYEQYF. CDR3 bases: TGTGCCTCGTCTGGGGGGGTCACCCTCTACGAGCAGTACTTC. The variable domain in full, completed from reference TRBV7-8 and TRBJ2-7, reads GAGVSQSPRYKVAKRGQDVALRCDPISGHVSLFWYQQALGQGPEFLTYFQNEAQLDKSGLPSDRFFAERPEGSVSTLKIQRTQQEDSAVYLCASSGGVTLYEQYFGPGTRLTVT.

For this clonotype: At one end, the junction sequence differs from germline, possibly due to a read error. The gene calls are TRBV7-7 and TRBJ2-1, with 10 bases identical to TRBD2. CDR1 SSHAT and CDR2 FNYEAQ come from the germline V gene (reference sequence). The CDR3 runs to 20 residues. Here the CDR3 DNA reads TGTGCTAGCAGCTCCTACCCGACTAGCGGGCCCTCCTTCTGCAGCAATGAGCAGTTCTTC. Amino acid sequence: CASSSYPTSGPSFCSNEQFF. The full variable domain, rest sourced from reference TRBV7-7 and TRBJ2-1, is GAGVSQSPRYKVTKRGQDVTLRCDPISSHATLYWYQQALGQGPEFLTYFNYEAQPDKSGLPSDRFSAERPEGSISTLTIQRTEQRDSAMYRCASSSYPTSGPSFCSNEQFFGPGTRLTVL.

In this sample, this clonotype turned up once. The chain combines TRBV6-2 or TRBV6-3 with TRBJ2-7; 12 nucleotides agree with TRBD2. This CDR3 contains 16 residues. The germline V gene encodes CDR1 MNHEY and CDR2 SVGEGT. The V and J ends lost 5 bases and 0 bases, in that order; junction bases with no gene match: 5. The CDR3 region has the DNA TGTGCCAGCAGTGAGTGGACTAGCGGGGCCTCCTACGAGCAGTACTTC. Translation gives CASSEWTSGASYEQYF.

This chain links TRBV6-1 with TRBJ2-2; D uncertain. Germline lookup yields CDR1 MNHNS and CDR2 SASEGT. V lost 6 bases and J 6 bases, leaving 11 bases between the germline ends. The CDR3 runs to 13 residues. CDR3 protein: CASRKQKPGELFF. DNA of the CDR3: TGTGCCAGCAGGAAACAGAAACCCGGGGAGCTGTTTTTT.

The chain couples TRBV21-1 to TRBJ2-1; the table's TRBD1 call for D was not verified on the DNA. TRBV21-1 is a documented pseudogene. The CDR3 sequence is 12 residues long. The CDR3 DNA reads TGTGCCAGCATCGCCCAGACAGGGCGGCAGTTCTTC. This sequence encodes CASIAQTGRQFF.

This chain uses TRBV27 with TRBJ2-1, with D tentatively TRBD1 (6 bases). Germline assignment: CDR1 MNHEY and CDR2 SMNVEV (reference sequence). V lost 6 bases and J lost 5, with 20 bases in between. CDR3 length: 16 residues. The DNA for the CDR3 is TGTGCCAGCAGCCCTAGTAGGAACCGACAGGACAATGAGCAGTTCTTC. Its protein product is CASSPSRNRQDNEQFF.

This clonotype was picked up many times. The rearrangement links TRBV6-1 to TRBJ2-1, with 9 bases identical to TRBD2. The germline V gene encodes CDR1 MNHNS and CDR2 SASEGT. Losses at the gene ends were 3 bases for V and 5 bases for J; bases not matched to a gene: 5. The CDR3 runs 15 residues. The CDR3 DNA reads as TGTGCCAGCAGTGATCGGCTAGCGGGGAACAATGAGCAGTTCTTC. As protein: CASSDRLAGNNEQFF.

CDR3 nucleotide sequence: TGCGCCAGCAGCGGGCTTAGCGGGACAGCAGATACGCAGTATTTT. This gives the protein CASSGLSGTADTQYF. The J gene is TRBJ2-3, the V gene TRBV5-1, with a weak D call TRBD2 (8 bases). Trimming pared 4 bases from V and 4 bases from J, leaving 16 bases between. Germline-derived CDR1 and CDR2 are SGHRS and YFSETQ. There are 15 residues in the CDR3.

The CDR3 here is CASSFGNRETDTQYF. CDR3 sequence (DNA): TGTGCCAGCAGTTTTGGGAACAGGGAAACAGATACGCAGTATTTT. This chain joins TRBV12-3 or TRBV12-4 and TRBJ2-3; a weak D match, TRBD1 (6 bases). Trimming stripped 3 bases from V and 3 bases from J, with 13 bases between. This CDR3 spans 15 amino acids.

The chain employs TRBV10-3 and TRBJ2-5, with 10 bases matching TRBD2. The trim removed 8 bases at V and 4 bases at J, leaving 7 bases unmatched. This CDR3 region has 14 residues. The germline V gene has CDR1 ENHRY and CDR2 SYGVKD. The CDR3 DNA sequence: TGTGCCATCCAACGTAGCGGGGGGCTAGAGACCCAGTACTTC. Encoded protein: CAIQRSGGLETQYF.

This clonotype came up a few times. This chain joins TRBV5-4 and TRBJ2-5; either TRBD1 or TRBD2 may fit D (5 bases each). The germline V gene has CDR1 SGHNT and CDR2 YYREEE (reference sequence). The CDR3 has 13 residues. Deletions cut 5 bases from V and 1 base from J, with 9 bases between. The chain's CDR3 is CASRPGAQETQYF. CDR3 sequence (DNA): TGTGCCAGCAGGCCCGGGGCCCAAGAGACCCAGTACTTC. Full variable domain (remainder filled in from reference TRBV5-4 and TRBJ2-5): ETGVTQSPTHLIKTRGQQVTLRCSSQSGHNTVSWYQQALGQGPQFIFQYYREEENGRGNFPPRFSGLQFPNYSSELNVNALELDDSALYLCASRPGAQETQYFGPGTRLLVL.

The chain combines TRBV20-1 with TRBJ2-1; tentatively, D is TRBD1 or TRBD2 (5 bases each). The V end lost 6 bases, the J end lost 15 bases, and 15 bases lay between the germline ends. This CDR3 spans 10 amino acids. Germline V gene sequence: CDR1 DFQATT, CDR2 SNEGSKA (reference sequence). CDR3 in amino acids: CSATGASSFF. CDR3 bases: TGCAGTGCGACCGGGGCTAGCTCGTTCTTC.

This clonotype was detected a few times. J is TRBJ2-1 and V is TRBV7-2, with D tentatively TRBD1 (5 bases). The CDR3 length is 14 residues. The germline V gene has CDR1 SGHTA and CDR2 FQGNSA. Trimming left V 5 bases short and J 3 bases short, with 11 bases between. For the CDR3, the DNA is TGTGCCAGCAGCGACAGCAGAGACTACAATGAGCAGTTCTTC. Translated, it gives CASSDSRDYNEQFF.

This clonotype was counted only a few times. The chain links TRBV10-3 to TRBJ2-1; 9 positions agree with TRBD2. V shed 4 bases and J 6 bases; nucleotides not matched to a gene: 13. The CDR3 is made up of 17 amino acids. Germline V gives CDR1 ENHRY, CDR2 SYGVKD. The CDR3 is CAISGPTGTSLGNEQFF. In DNA, the CDR3 is TGTGCCATCAGTGGCCCCACGGGGACTAGCTTGGGCAATGAGCAGTTCTTC.

The chain is built from TRBV5-1 and TRBJ2-3; D gene ambiguous. V was pared by 3 bases and J by 2 bases, with 19 bases between. The CDR3 runs to 17 residues. Per germline, CDR1 SGHRS and CDR2 YFSETQ. In DNA form, the CDR3 reads TGCGCCAGCAGCTCCGACCGTGACATTTGGGACACAGATACGCAGTATTTT. Amino acids: CASSSDRDIWDTDTQYF. The full variable domain, its missing parts supplied by reference TRBV5-1 and TRBJ2-3, is KAGVTQTPRYLIKTRGQQVTLSCSPISGHRSVSWYQQTPGQGLQFLFEYFSETQRNKGNFPGRFSGRQFSNSRSEMNVSTLELGDSALYLCASSSDRDIWDTDTQYFGPGTRLTVL.

This clonotype was recorded at least ten times. The chain joins TRBV27 to TRBJ1-1, with 7 positions matching TRBD1. Germline V CDR1 and CDR2: MNHEY, SMNVEV (reference sequence). This CDR3 has 14 residues. Unmatched junction bases numbered 10, after V lost 5 bases and J lost 7 bases. The CDR3: CASSPRQGSNEAFF. Written as DNA, the CDR3 is TGTGCCAGCAGTCCGAGACAGGGTTCGAATGAAGCTTTCTTT.

This clonotype has more than one count but fewer than ten. The V call is TRBV4-1, the J call TRBJ2-5; D uncertain. Trimming removed 3 bases from V and 4 bases from J, with 9 bases in between. The CDR3 has 13 amino acids. CDR1 and CDR2 from the germline V gene are MGHRA and YSYEKL. This CDR3 is CASSQRTVETQYF. DNA for the CDR3: TGCGCCAGCAGCCAGAGGACGGTAGAGACCCAGTACTTC.

This clonotype came up a few times. CDR3 DNA sequence: TGTGCCAGCAGCTCCATGGGTGGGGGCTACTATGGCTACACCTTC. As protein: CASSSMGGGYYGYTF. The V gene is TRBV7-9, the J gene TRBJ1-2; perhaps TRBD1 as D (6 bases). V was trimmed by 4 bases and J by 3 bases, leaving 15 bases between them. Germline values: CDR1 SEHNR, CDR2 FQNEAQ (reference sequence). This CDR3 has 15 amino acids. Looking up the rest from reference TRBV7-9 and TRBJ1-2 gives the full variable domain: DTGVSQNPRHKITKRGQNVTFRCDPISEHNRLYWYRQTLGQGPEFLTYFQNEAQLEKSRLLSDRFSAERPKGSFSTLEIQRTEQGDSAMYLCASSSMGGGYYGYTFGSGTRLTVV.

The rearrangement links TRBV3-1 to TRBJ2-3; D ambiguous. The germline V gene has CDR1 LGHDT and CDR2 YNNKEL (reference sequence). V was trimmed by 0 bases and J by 0 bases, leaving 10 bases between them. The CDR3 covers 16 residues. In DNA form, the CDR3 reads TGTGCCAGCAGCCAAGATGACCCTCAAAGCACAGATACGCAGTATTTT. Translating gives CASSQDDPQSTDTQYF.

About this clonotype: The junction departs from germline at one end; a sequencing error may be responsible. The V call is TRBV10-3, the J call TRBJ1-4; 9 bases line up with TRBD1. The CDR3 has 16 amino acids. Looked up from germline, CDR1 is ENHRY and CDR2 is SYGVKD. The CDR3 sequence is CVISEGQGLTNEKLFF. In DNA, the CDR3 is TGTGTCATCAGTGAAGGACAGGGGTTAACTAATGAAAAACTGTTTTTT.

A remark on this clonotype: The junction differs from germline at one of its ends, possibly a read error. This rearrangement joins TRBV6-2 or TRBV6-3 to TRBJ2-2; 9 bases agree with TRBD2. Germline V CDR1 and CDR2: MNHEY, SVGEGT. CDR3 length equals 17 residues. This CDR3 is CAGSYLGLATNTGELFF. CDR3 nucleotide sequence: TGTGCCGGCAGTTACCTAGGACTAGCGACGAACACCGGGGAGCTGTTTTTT.

The genes are TRBV6-2 or TRBV6-3 and TRBJ2-4; tentative D call: TRBD1 (6 bases). The J call may be in error: the DNA end matches TRBJ2-7 better. Germline V lookup: CDR1 MNHEY, CDR2 SVGEGT. The CDR3 is 12 residues long. The CDR3 sequence: CASSRDIGEQYF. In DNA form, the CDR3 reads TGTGCCAGCAGTCGGGACATCGGCGAGCAGTACTTC.

The rearrangement joins TRBV6-1 to TRBJ2-1, with D perhaps TRBD1 (5 bases). The end of the DNA aligns better with TRBJ2-7, so the J call may be wrong. The CDR3 is 13 residues long. The germline CDR1 and CDR2 sequences are MNHNS and SASEGT. CDR3 loop: CASRTVGYNEQYF. CDR3 DNA sequence: TGTGCCAGCAGGACAGTGGGGTACAATGAGCAGTACTTC.

This clonotype was counted only a few times. The V gene is TRBV24-1, the J gene TRBJ1-5; D might be TRBD1 (6 bases). CDR3 size: 14 residues. Germline lookup yields CDR1 KGHDR and CDR2 SFDVKD. V dropped 6 bases and J dropped 0 bases, with 8 bases sitting between them. The CDR3 coding sequence is TGTGCCACCAGTAGACAGGTTAGCAATCAGCCCCAGCATTTT. Its protein is CATSRQVSNQPQHF.

This clonotype occurred a few times. A junction end diverges from the germline sequence, so it may reflect a read error. This chain connects TRBV4-1 to TRBJ2-7; D is unresolved. The germline gives CDR1 MGHRA, CDR2 YSYEKL. This CDR3 has 16 amino acids. CDR3 amino acids: CASSQDPRRRYYEQYF. The DNA of the CDR3 is TGCGCCAGCAGTCAAGATCCACGCCGGCGGTACTACGAGCAGTACTTC.

The J gene is TRBJ2-1, the V gene TRBV20-1; D uncertain. The CDR3 is made up of 15 amino acids. Deletions cut 0 bases from V and 3 bases from J, with 12 bases between. The germline CDR1 and CDR2 sequences are DFQATT and SNEGSKA (reference sequence). The CDR3 DNA is TGCAGTGCTAGAGATATGGAGCACGACTACAATGAGCAGTTCTTC. This translates into CSARDMEHDYNEQFF.